These 10 T cell receptor beta chains originate from one sample sequenced in a study of T-cell memory formation after mild COVID-19. Via MiXCR, TCRdb re-called the 5' RACE reads, giving one row per CDR3 protein. In the table there are about 430,000 distinct CDR3 sequences, approximately 25% of which are singletons. Sequencing was carried out using PBMCs or a T cell subset sorted from them (not recorded which). The receptors come from an adult woman who had mild COVID-19 (a few samples of this study predate the infection). Cell type and time point are not known.

A few counts support this clonotype. V usage is TRBV20-1 and J usage is TRBJ2-1; D remains unclear. This CDR3 contains 11 residues. Germline V gives CDR1 DFQATT, CDR2 SNEGSKA (reference sequence). The V gene lost 3 bases and the J gene lost 7 bases, with 7 bases spanning the gap. The CDR3 loop is CSASAVNEQFF. In nucleotides, the CDR3 is TGCAGTGCTAGTGCGGTGAATGAGCAGTTCTTC.

This clonotype has at least ten counts. The chain joins TRBV5-6 to TRBJ2-1; either TRBD1 or TRBD2 may fit D (7 bases each). V was shortened by 3 bases and J by 0 bases, with 19 bases between the two germline ends. Germline CDR1 SGHDT, CDR2 YYEEEE. The CDR3 length is 18 residues. DNA for the CDR3: TGTGCCAGCAGCTCTCTGACTAGCAGGGGGAGCTCCTACAATGAGCAGTTCTTC. It is translated as CASSSLTSRGSSYNEQFF. The complete variable domain, with remaining parts taken from reference TRBV5-6 and TRBJ2-1, reads DAGVTQSPTHLIKTRGQQVTLRCSPKSGHDTVSWYQQALGQGPQFIFQYYEEEERQRGNFPDRFSGHQFPNYSSELNVNALLLGDSALYLCASSSLTSRGSSYNEQFFGPGTRLTVL.

This chain connects TRBV5-4 to TRBJ2-5; 9 bases fit TRBD1. The CDR3 extends over 14 amino acids. V trimming: 6 bases; J trimming: 5 bases; junction bases outside the gene matches: 8. CDR1 is SGHNT, CDR2 YYREEE, per germline (reference sequence). For the CDR3, the DNA is TGTGCCAGCATGCGGACAGGGGTGGATGAGACCCAGTACTTC. This gives the protein CASMRTGVDETQYF.

This clonotype was counted between two and nine times. This chain connects TRBV7-9 to TRBJ2-1, with TRBD1 as a possible D gene (5 bases). The germline V gene has CDR1 SEHNR and CDR2 FQNEAQ (reference sequence). V was pared by 5 bases and J by 5 bases, with 16 bases between. This CDR3 is built from 15 residues. CDR3 loop: CASSTRQTLHNEQFF. CDR3 DNA sequence: TGTGCCAGCAGCACCCGACAGACCCTCCACAATGAGCAGTTCTTC.

The chain combines TRBV7-9 with TRBJ1-2, with a tentative D call TRBD1 (5 bases). With 0 bases removed from V and 14 bases from J, the gap between germline ends came to 19 bases. Germline V CDR1 and CDR2: SEHNR, FQNEAQ (reference sequence). The CDR3 runs 14 residues. The CDR3 loop reads CASSLADGTPSKTF. CDR3 sequence (DNA): TGTGCCAGCAGCTTAGCCGACGGGACCCCTAGTAAGACCTTC. Combining the CDR3 with reference TRBV7-9 and TRBJ1-2 gives the whole variable domain DTGVSQNPRHKITKRGQNVTFRCDPISEHNRLYWYRQTLGQGPEFLTYFQNEAQLEKSRLLSDRFSAERPKGSFSTLEIQRTEQGDSAMYLCASSLADGTPSKTFGSGTRLTVV.

Concerning this clonotype itself: The junction shows a germline mismatch at one end, possibly a read error. The V and J genes are TRBV7-2 and TRBJ2-5, with TRBD2 matching over 8 bases. This CDR3 is built from 16 residues. Germline lookup yields CDR1 SGHTA and CDR2 FQGNSA. CDR3 residues: CASSQGWGTRGETQNF. The CDR3 coding sequence is TGTGCCAGCAGCCAGGGGTGGGGGACTAGGGGTGAGACCCAGAACTTC. Drawing the rest from reference TRBV7-2 and TRBJ2-5, the complete variable domain is GAGVSQSPSNKVTEKGKDVELRCDPISGHTALYWYRQSLGQGLEFLIYFQGNSAPDKSGLPSDRFSAERTGGSVSTLTIQRTQQEDSAVYLCASSQGWGTRGETQNFGPGTRLLVL.

This clonotype showed up just a few times. This chain connects TRBV5-1 to TRBJ1-3; TRBD1 matches at 9 bases. V shed 4 bases, J shed 0 bases, and the junction held 14 bases outside the gene matches. The CDR3 has 19 residues. The germline CDR1 and CDR2 sequences are SGHRS and YFSETQ. The CDR3 sequence: CASSHFPGQGPNSGNTIYF. The CDR3 nucleotides read TGCGCCAGCAGCCACTTCCCGGGACAGGGACCGAACTCTGGAAACACCATATATTTT. Full variable domain (outside the CDR3, taken from reference TRBV5-1 and TRBJ1-3): KAGVTQTPRYLIKTRGQQVTLSCSPISGHRSVSWYQQTPGQGLQFLFEYFSETQRNKGNFPGRFSGRQFSNSRSEMNVSTLELGDSALYLCASSHFPGQGPNSGNTIYFGEGSWLTVV.

This clonotype has more than one count but fewer than ten. The genes are TRBV27 and TRBJ2-7; D is perhaps TRBD1 or TRBD2 (5 bases each). CDR1 and CDR2 from the germline V gene are MNHEY and SMNVEV (reference sequence). The ends were cut back, 6 bases at V and 3 bases at J, with 15 bases in the middle. The CDR3 runs to 14 residues. As DNA, the CDR3 is TGTGCCAGCAGGGGATCTGGGGGTAGCTACGAGCAGTACTTC. It codes for CASRGSGGSYEQYF.

This clonotype was counted a few times. The V and J genes are TRBV27 and TRBJ2-5, with unresolved D. The CDR3 length is 18 residues. Germline values: CDR1 MNHEY, CDR2 SMNVEV (reference sequence). The V end was cut by 1 base, the J end by 6 bases, with 24 bases between. The CDR3, as DNA: TGTGCCAGCAGTTTATGGGCCGGTGGGCGCGACCCACTACAGACCCAGTACTTC. Protein: CASSLWAGGRDPLQTQYF.

This clonotype was found once. The V call is TRBV4-2, the J call TRBJ1-1, with D unresolved. Per germline, CDR1 LGHNA and CDR2 YNFKEQ. V shed 4 bases and J shed 4 bases, with 7 bases lying between them. The CDR3 has 12 amino acids. DNA of the CDR3: TGTGCCAGCAGCCGAGGACTCACTGAAGCTTTCTTT. Translation gives CASSRGLTEAFF.